A single sample is the source of the 23 T cell receptor beta chains below, sequenced in a study of cytomegalovirus exposure and HLA in healthy donors. The primer mix had 60 Vbeta and 13 Jbeta primers. Assay used: immunoSEQ multiplex PCR; TCRdb lists only in-frame clones, some missing. The data contain over 150,000 clones, around 80% of them singletons. Input material: PBMCs. The source is a man aged 25-45 years in good health and CMV-seropositive.

This clone has just a few counts. The chain carries TRBV19 and TRBJ2-2; D remains unclear. CDR1 and CDR2 (germline): LNHDA, SQIVND (reference sequence). There are 16 residues in the CDR3. The V gene lost 2 bases and the J gene lost 0 bases, with 10 bases spanning the gap. DNA of the CDR3: TGTGCCAGTAGTATATTTGGGCCTCCGAACACCGGGGAGCTGTTTTTT. Amino acid sequence: CASSIFGPPNTGELFF.

A few counts support this clone. The chain uses TRBV5-6 and TRBJ1-4; D unclear. V was clipped by 1 base and J by 5 bases, with 15 bases between them. Looked up from germline, CDR1 is SGHDT and CDR2 is YYEEEE. The CDR3 is 16 amino acids. The CDR3 protein is CASSLYLTGRNEKLFF. The CDR3 nucleotides are TGTGCCAGCAGCTTGTATCTGACCGGCAGGAATGAAAAACTGTTTTTT.

This clone was observed a handful of times. The chain links TRBV19 to TRBJ2-5, with D maybe TRBD1 (5 bases). The germline V gene encodes CDR1 LNHDA and CDR2 SQIVND (reference sequence). CDR3 length: 14 residues. The V and J ends lost 2 bases and 5 bases respectively, with 12 bases between them. CDR3 region: CASSISQGRETQYF. In nucleotides, the CDR3 is TGTGCCAGTAGTATAAGCCAGGGTCGGGAGACCCAGTACTTC.

The chain joins TRBV7-8 to TRBJ1-5; 10 bases line up with TRBD1. This CDR3 is built from 17 residues. Germline V gives CDR1 SGHVS, CDR2 FQNEAQ. V lost 4 bases, J lost 6 bases, and 12 bases stayed unmatched. The CDR3 region has the DNA TGTGCCAGCAGCTGGTTCGGGGACAGGGGAATCCGTCAGCCCCAGCATTTT. It is translated as CASSWFGDRGIRQPQHF.

The rearrangement links TRBV5-1 to TRBJ2-1; D is possibly TRBD2 (6 bases). From germline, CDR1 is SGHRS and CDR2 YFSETQ. The CDR3 runs to 15 residues. The germline V and J ends were trimmed by 1 base and 9 bases, with 17 bases remaining between them. The CDR3 DNA follows: TGCGCCAGCAGCTTGATGGGGCGGGAAGGGGTTGAGCAGTTCTTC. Translating gives CASSLMGREGVEQFF.

J is TRBJ2-1 and V is TRBV6-5; TRBD2 agrees at 11 bases. This CDR3 comprises 15 residues. Germline trimming cut 6 bases from V and 4 bases from J; bases unmatched to any gene: 5. CDR1 MNHEY and CDR2 SVGAGI come from the germline V gene. The CDR3 coding sequence is TGTGCCAGCAGACCTCTAGCGGGGGGTTACAATGAGCAGTTCTTC. This sequence encodes CASRPLAGGYNEQFF.

The CDR3 loop reads CASSPNRGEEDTQYF. Written as DNA, the CDR3 is TGTGCCAGCAGCCCGAACAGGGGCGAGGAAGATACGCAGTATTTT. The chain links TRBV11-3 to TRBJ2-3, with TRBD1 identical over 7 bases. The CDR3 sequence is 15 residues long. Trimming at V came to 5 bases and at J to 5 bases, leaving 10 bases not matched to a gene. CDR1 is SGHNT and CDR2 is YENEEA in the germline V gene.

There are a few counts of this clone. The gene calls are TRBV2 and TRBJ1-1; the D gene is possibly TRBD1 (5 bases). The V gene's germline CDR1 is SNHLY and CDR2 FYNNEI. The CDR3 runs 11 residues. V shed 7 bases and J shed 5 bases, with 8 bases lying between them. The CDR3 here is CASNRGTEAFF. CDR3 sequence (DNA): TGTGCCAGCAACCGGGGGACTGAAGCTTTCTTT.

This chain connects TRBV15 to TRBJ2-3, with D perhaps matching TRBD2 (5 bases). Germline CDR1 and CDR2: LNHNV and YYDKDF (reference sequence). V lost 2 bases to trimming and J lost 0 bases, with 15 bases between them. CDR3 length: 17 residues. Written as DNA, the CDR3 is TGTGCCACCAGCAGATACCCAAGGACTCTTAGCACAGATACGCAGTATTTT. Protein sequence: CATSRYPRTLSTDTQYF.

The J gene is TRBJ2-6, the V gene TRBV4-3; tentatively, D is TRBD1 (6 bases). This CDR3 is 20 amino acids long. Germline CDR1 is LGHNA and CDR2 is YSLEER. V was clipped by 1 base and J by 0 bases, with 19 bases between them. CDR3: CASSQGTSWGPSSGANVLTF. CDR3 in DNA: TGCGCCAGCAGCCAAGGGACGAGCTGGGGGCCCAGCTCTGGGGCCAACGTCCTGACTTTC.

The chain's CDR3 is CASSIKLAGEQYF. CDR3 nucleotides: TGTGCCAGTAGTATTAAACTAGCGGGCGAGCAGTACTTC. The chain recombines TRBV19 with TRBJ2-7; 9 bases match TRBD2. The germline V gene has CDR1 LNHDA and CDR2 SQIVND (reference sequence). The CDR3 is 13 amino acids. V lost 3 bases and J lost 6; bases outside the gene matches: 3.

The chain recombines TRBV6-1 with TRBJ1-2; D unresolved. The V gene's germline CDR1 is MNHNS and CDR2 SASEGT. Trimming removed 3 bases at V and 6 bases at J, with 14 bases between. This CDR3 has 14 amino acids. CDR3 sequence: CASSDGSGEHGYTF. In DNA, the CDR3 is TGTGCCAGCAGTGATGGGTCGGGAGAGCATGGCTACACCTTC.

V and J are TRBV6-5 and TRBJ2-3, with TRBD1 matching 7 bases. Germline CDR1 reads MNHEY; CDR2 reads SVGAGI. J gave up 5 bases and V 6 bases, and 5 bases lay outside the gene matches. The CDR3 spans 13 residues. CDR3 protein: CASSPNRGDTQYF. The CDR3 nucleotides are TGTGCCAGCAGCCCGAACAGGGGAGATACGCAGTATTTT.

V usage is TRBV5-4 and J usage is TRBJ2-7, with 7 bases aligning to TRBD2. There are 14 residues in the CDR3. Germline trimming cut 3 bases from V and 4 bases from J; bases unmatched to any gene: 7. From germline, CDR1 is SGHNT and CDR2 YYREEE (reference sequence). The CDR3 nucleotides read TGTGCCAGCAGCTGGGGAAGGGAGGGTTACGAGCAGTACTTC. Its protein is CASSWGREGYEQYF.

This chain uses TRBV4-1 with TRBJ1-1, with D uncertain. The CDR3 loop spans 15 amino acids. The germline V gene has CDR1 MGHRA and CDR2 YSYEKL. V lost 0 bases and J 5 bases, leaving 13 bases between the germline ends. In DNA, the CDR3 is TGCGCCAGCAGCCAAGAGAGGTCCACGGGGACTGAAGCTTTCTTT. It is translated as CASSQERSTGTEAFF.

This clone was counted a few times. The gene calls are TRBV7-2 and TRBJ2-7; 8 positions agree with TRBD1. Trimming took 1 base from V and 2 from J; bases not matched to a gene: 10. The CDR3 has 17 amino acids. Germline loops: CDR1 SGHTA, CDR2 FQGNSA. This CDR3 reads CASSLGPAATGAYEQYF. CDR3 DNA: TGTGCCAGCAGCTTAGGACCCGCCGCGACAGGGGCCTACGAGCAGTACTTC. Full variable domain (missing parts from reference TRBV7-2 and TRBJ2-7): GAGVSQSPSNKVTEKGKDVELRCDPISGHTALYWYRQSLGQGLEFLIYFQGNSAPDKSGLPSDRFSAERTGGSVSTLTIQRTQQEDSAVYLCASSLGPAATGAYEQYFGPGTRLTVT.

This chain uses TRBV9 with TRBJ1-1, with 7 bases lining up with TRBD1. Germline trimming cut 4 bases from V and 0 bases from J; bases unmatched to any gene: 12. Germline loops: CDR1 SGDLS, CDR2 YYNGEE. CDR3 size: 17 residues. The CDR3 DNA sequence: TGTGCCAGCAGCCCGAGCCCCTCGGGACAGCTGAACACTGAAGCTTTCTTT. Protein: CASSPSPSGQLNTEAFF.

The chain employs TRBV9 and TRBJ1-2, with D hard to call. The V end lost 4 bases, the J end lost 4 bases, and 17 bases lay between the germline ends. This CDR3 region has 15 residues. Germline V CDR1 and CDR2: SGDLS, YYNGEE. The CDR3 DNA is TGTGCCAGCAGCTCCGGGTCGGCATTCTCCTATGGCTACACCTTC. It codes for CASSSGSAFSYGYTF. Drawing the rest from reference TRBV9 and TRBJ1-2, the complete variable domain is DSGVTQTPKHLITATGQRVTLRCSPRSGDLSVYWYQQSLDQGLQFLIQYYNGEERAKGNILERFSAQQFPDLHSELNLSSLELGDSALYFCASSSGSAFSYGYTFGSGTRLTVV.

This clone was counted a few times. J is TRBJ1-1 and V is TRBV7-9; D possibly corresponds to TRBD1 (5 bases). The germline V and J ends were trimmed by 5 bases and 3 bases, with 13 bases remaining between them. The germline CDR1 and CDR2 sequences are SEHNR and FQNEAQ (reference sequence). This CDR3 contains 14 residues. The CDR3 loop reads CASSEDGGDTEAFF. The CDR3 DNA reads TGTGCCAGCAGCGAAGACGGGGGGGACACTGAAGCTTTCTTT.

The rearrangement links TRBV5-1 to TRBJ2-1; no reliable D call. From germline, CDR1 is SGHRS and CDR2 YFSETQ. This CDR3 region has 14 residues. V was clipped by 7 bases and J by 2 bases, with 13 bases between them. CDR3 in DNA: TGCGCCAGCTCTTCCCAGAAAACCTACAATGAGCAGTTCTTC. This translates into CASSSQKTYNEQFF.

V gene TRBV19 combines with J gene TRBJ1-1; D unresolved. The CDR3 sequence is 15 residues long. CDR1 and CDR2 (germline): LNHDA, SQIVND (reference sequence). Trimming left V 6 bases short and J 1 base short, with 15 bases between. The CDR3 sequence: CASRADWLGNTEAFF. The CDR3 region has the DNA TGTGCCAGTAGGGCGGATTGGCTGGGGAACACTGAAGCTTTCTTT.

This clone was seen a single time. A junction boundary mismatches the germline segment, possibly from a read error. The V gene is TRBV7-9, the J gene TRBJ2-7; D is unresolved. The CDR3 is 11 residues long. Germline CDR1 and CDR2: SEHNR and FQNEAQ (reference sequence). This CDR3 reads CSSSPNYEQYF. The DNA of the CDR3 is TGTTCCAGCAGCCCAAACTACGAGCAGTACTTC.

This clone was found once. V and J are TRBV2 and TRBJ2-1; TRBD2 might be the D (5 bases). The germline V gene has CDR1 SNHLY and CDR2 FYNNEI. The CDR3 totals 15 residues. Trimming removed 6 bases from V and 4 bases from J, with 16 bases in between. In DNA, the CDR3 is TGTGCCAGCAGCTTTCGGGGAAGGGAATACAATGAGCAGTTCTTC. This translates into CASSFRGREYNEQFF.